What follows is one T cell receptor beta chain and its context. Its specificity is unknown. The source of the sample is a study of cytomegalovirus exposure and HLA in healthy donors. Findings of the study overall: The study recorded about 150 TCR beta chains that were cytomegalovirus-associated.

CDR3 length: 13 residues. The V end lost 1 base, the J end lost 3 bases, and 6 bases lay between the germline ends. Germline CDR1 is MGHRA and CDR2 is YSYEKL. The data were produced by immunoSEQ multiplex PCR, yet TCRdb's version contains in-frame clones alone and is incomplete. The sample contains under 100,000 clones, roughly 84% of which appear only once. Separate from the approximately 700-subject first cohort was the approximately 110-subject validation cohort, to which the donors belonged. The specimen sequenced was PBMCs. The receptor comes from a woman younger than 30 in good health and CMV-seropositive. The chain combines TRBV4-1 with TRBJ2-5; D may be TRBD2 (5 bases). For the CDR3, the DNA is TGCGCCAGCAGCCAAGCGGAGGAAGAGACCCAGTACTTC. Translated: CASSQAEEETQYF.